The 9 T cell receptor beta chains given below trace back to one sample, sequenced in a study of T cells in Graves' hyperthyroidism and ophthalmopathy. Amplified regions were TCR beta CDR3 sequences from RNA transcripts. HTBI primers were the set used in a first-round RT-PCR of the TCR CDR3. TCRdb analysed the multiplex PCR reads with MiXCR anew, one entry per CDR3 protein. The table records 490,000 or so distinct CDR3 sequences, roughly 21% of them present only once. The source material was blood. The source is a man aged 35 to 55 with Graves' ophthalmopathy.

This clonotype has a count of ten or more. V gene TRBV7-9 combines with J gene TRBJ2-5, with 10 bases lining up with TRBD2. The length of the CDR3 is 12 residues. J was trimmed by 8 bases and V by 4 bases; bases with no gene match: 1. Germline values: CDR1 SEHNR, CDR2 FQNEAQ (reference sequence). CDR3 protein: CASSWTSGTQYF. CDR3 in DNA: TGTGCCAGCAGCTGGACTAGCGGCACCCAGTACTTC. The full variable domain, its missing parts supplied by reference TRBV7-9 and TRBJ2-5, is DTGVSQNPRHKITKRGQNVTFRCDPISEHNRLYWYRQTLGQGPEFLTYFQNEAQLEKSRLLSDRFSAERPKGSFSTLEIQRTEQGDSAMYLCASSWTSGTQYFGPGTRLLVL.

The table lists this clonotype with a few counts. J is TRBJ2-1 and V is TRBV13, with 7 bases fitting TRBD2. Germline V gives CDR1 PRHDT, CDR2 FYEKMQ (reference sequence). Trimming took 0 bases from V and 6 from J; bases not matched to a gene: 5. The CDR3 runs 15 residues. The CDR3 DNA sequence: TGTGCCAGCAGCTTAGGCGGGACTACCCGCAATGAGCAGTTCTTC. It codes for CASSLGGTTRNEQFF.

This clonotype has a handful of counts. CDR3 protein: CASSSPGQGRKLFF. The CDR3 DNA sequence: TGTGCCAGCAGTTCTCCCGGACAGGGTAGGAAACTGTTTTTT. The genes are TRBV28 and TRBJ1-4; 8 bases are shared with TRBD1. The germline V gene encodes CDR1 MDHEN and CDR2 SYDVKM. CDR3 length equals 14 residues. Trimming removed 4 bases from V and 11 bases from J; junction bases left unmatched: 9. The whole variable domain, remainder taken from reference TRBV28 and TRBJ1-4, is DVKVTQSSRYLVKRTGEKVFLECVQDMDHENMFWYRQDPGLGLRLIYFSYDVKMKEKGDIPEGYSVSREKKERFSLILESASTNQTSMYLCASSSPGQGRKLFFGSGTQLSVL.

The chain has TRBV27 and TRBJ1-2, with 7 positions matching TRBD1. CDR3 size: 15 residues. Looked up from germline, CDR1 is MNHEY and CDR2 is SMNVEV (reference sequence). The V and J ends lost 6 bases and 4 bases, in that order; junction bases with no gene match: 11. DNA of the CDR3: TGTGCCAGCAGCGTGGTAGGGGGCAGTATCTATGGCTACACCTTC. Encoded protein: CASSVVGGSIYGYTF.

This clonotype came up a few times. V gene TRBV9 combines with J gene TRBJ1-2, with TRBD1 matching 8 bases. CDR3 length equals 15 residues. The V segment lost 0 bases and the J segment 2 bases; nucleotides outside the gene matches: 3. Germline-derived CDR1 and CDR2 are SGDLS and YYNGEE. The CDR3 DNA reads as TGTGCCAGCAGCGTAGGGCAGGGGGCGAACTATGGCTACACCTTC. Its protein product is CASSVGQGANYGYTF.

This clonotype turned up a few times. Sequence at one end of the junction differs from germline and may be a read error. The CDR3: CASSLSDGSSYEQYF. CDR3 sequence (DNA): TGTGCTAGCAGCTTATCGGACGGGAGCTCCTACGAGCAGTACTTC. The gene calls are TRBV7-7 and TRBJ2-7, with a weak D call TRBD2 (6 bases). Germline V CDR1 and CDR2: SSHAT, FNYEAQ (reference sequence). The length of the CDR3 is 15 residues. The full variable domain, in which reference TRBV7-7 and TRBJ2-7 provide the parts outside the CDR3, is GAGVSQSPRYKVTKRGQDVTLRCDPISSHATLYWYQQALGQGPEFLTYFNYEAQPDKSGLPSDRFSAERPEGSISTLTIQRTEQRDSAMYRCASSLSDGSSYEQYFGPGTRLTVT.

V gene TRBV9 combines with J gene TRBJ1-2; D perhaps matches TRBD1 (5 bases). The V gene's germline CDR1 is SGDLS and CDR2 YYNGEE. The CDR3 is 13 residues long. Trimming removed 0 bases from V and 6 bases from J, with 9 bases in between. The CDR3 is CASSVAGHHGYTF. CDR3 in DNA: TGTGCCAGCAGCGTAGCAGGGCACCATGGCTACACCTTC.

Only a few counts were recorded for this clonotype. The chain combines TRBV30 with TRBJ1-5; D call uncertain. Germline CDR1 is GTSNPN and CDR2 is SVGIG (reference sequence). The CDR3 length is 15 residues. With 1 base removed from V and 4 bases from J, the gap between germline ends came to 14 bases. The CDR3: CAWSDGILPNQPQHF. The CDR3 DNA reads TGTGCCTGGAGTGACGGGATTCTACCTAATCAGCCCCAGCATTTT. Full variable domain (outside the CDR3, taken from reference TRBV30 and TRBJ1-5): SQTIHQWPATLVQPVGSPLSLECTVEGTSNPNLYWYRQAAGRGLQLLFYSVGIGQISSEVPQNLSASRPQDRQFILSSKKLLLSDSGFYLCAWSDGILPNQPQHFGDGTRLSIL.

The chain carries TRBV5-1 and TRBJ2-2, with D possibly being TRBD1 (6 bases). The CDR3 has 15 amino acids. Germline values: CDR1 SGHRS, CDR2 YFSETQ. Trimming removed 4 bases at V and 0 bases at J, with 10 bases between. Here the CDR3 reads CASSPGATNTGELFF. CDR3 nucleotide sequence: TGCGCCAGCAGCCCAGGGGCCACGAACACCGGGGAGCTGTTTTTT.